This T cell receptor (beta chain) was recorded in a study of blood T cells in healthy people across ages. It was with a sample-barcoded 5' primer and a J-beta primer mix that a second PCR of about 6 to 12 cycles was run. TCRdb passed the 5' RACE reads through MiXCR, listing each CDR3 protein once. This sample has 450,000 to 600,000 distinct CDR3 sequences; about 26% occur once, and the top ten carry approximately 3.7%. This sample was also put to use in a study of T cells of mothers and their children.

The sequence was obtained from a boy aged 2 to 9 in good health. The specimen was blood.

The CDR3 protein is CASSLGKLYGYTF. DNA for the CDR3: TGTGCCAGCAGCCTCGGGAAGCTGTATGGCTACACCTTC. The chain carries TRBV3-1 and TRBJ1-2; D gene ambiguous. Trimming cost V 4 bases and J 5 bases, with 11 bases left between them. The CDR3 extends over 13 amino acids. Looked up from germline, CDR1 is LGHDT and CDR2 is YNNKEL (reference sequence). The full variable domain, with the rest looked up from reference TRBV3-1 and TRBJ1-2, is DTAVSQTPKYLVTQMGNDKSIKCEQNLGHDTMYWYKQDSKKFLKIMFSYNNKELIINETVPNRFSPKSPDKAHLNLHINSLELGDSAVYFCASSLGKLYGYTFGSGTRLTVV.